One sample yielded the 7 T cell receptor beta chains listed below, sequenced in a study of CD8 T cells in ankylosing spondylitis (dated by TCRdb to 2016 to 2017). Library construction relied on 5' RACE. Data came from an Illumina HiSeq 2500. The public reads were run again by TCRdb, first through fastp at Q25 and then through MiXCR, and only productive beta chains were kept. CDR3 protein duplicates are merged, each entry listing the most common genes and DNA. The sample profile shows around 250,000 distinct CDR3 sequences; 9.5% to 12% of them were found once. The ten largest clones represent less than 7.5% of the sample. Sequenced input: blood, either unsorted or a sorted T cell fraction (not recorded which). The receptors stem from a male donor with ankylosing spondylitis or in good health (not recorded which).

This clonotype showed up just a few times. A much more abundant neighbour one base away suggests this may be a read error. The V call is TRBV6-5, the J call TRBJ1-1, with 9 positions matching TRBD1. Per the germline V gene, CDR1 is MNHEY and CDR2 is SVGAGI. This CDR3 comprises 14 residues. The ends lost 6 bases at V and 4 bases at J; junction bases unmatched: 6. The CDR3 coding sequence is TGTGCCAGCAGCTACGGACAGGGGACCACTGAAGCTTTCTTT. Translating it yields CASSYGQGTTEAFF.

This clonotype was counted ten times or more. The chain links TRBV2 to TRBJ2-5; 7 nucleotides line up with TRBD2. The CDR3 has 17 amino acids. Germline V gene lookup returns CDR1 SNHLY and CDR2 FYNNEI. J lost 1 base, V lost 5 bases, and 13 bases had no gene match. The CDR3 bases are TGTGCCAGCAGTACGAGGCAACTAGCGTACCTCCAAGAGACCCAGTACTTC. It is translated as CASSTRQLAYLQETQYF. Based on the CDR3 plus reference TRBV2 and TRBJ2-5, the full variable domain is EPEVTQTPSHQVTQMGQEVILRCVPISNHLYFYWYRQILGQKVEFLVSFYNNEISEKSEIFDDQFSVERPDGSNFTLKIRSTKLEDSAMYFCASSTRQLAYLQETQYFGPGTRLLVL.

There are many counts of this clonotype. The chain links TRBV29-1 to TRBJ2-1; 7 bases fit TRBD1. The CDR3 extends over 13 amino acids. V shed 6 bases and J 5 bases; nucleotides not matched to a gene: 7. Germline V gene data show CDR1 as SQVTM and CDR2 as ANQGSEA. DNA for the CDR3: TGCAGCGTGGCGGACAGGCGGAACAATGAGCAGTTCTTC. As protein: CSVADRRNNEQFF.

The gene calls are TRBV28 and TRBJ2-7, with no clear D. This CDR3 spans 13 amino acids. V lost 6 bases, J lost 2 bases, and 11 bases lay in between. Germline V gene data show CDR1 as MDHEN and CDR2 as SYDVKM. CDR3: CASREDLAYEQYF. CDR3 coding DNA: TGTGCCAGCAGGGAAGACTTGGCCTACGAGCAGTACTTC.

The J gene is TRBJ1-1, the V gene TRBV7-2; D unresolved. Germline V gives CDR1 SGHTA, CDR2 FQGNSA. Trimming shortened V by 1 base and J by 4 bases, and 16 bases separated the two germline ends. The CDR3 is made up of 16 amino acids. The CDR3 region has the DNA TGTGCCAGCAGCTTAGATAGACCAGGACCACGCACTGAAGCTTTCTTT. Its translation: CASSLDRPGPRTEAFF.

V usage is TRBV7-2 and J usage is TRBJ1-2; D is unresolved. V lost 0 bases and J lost 5, with 10 bases in between. CDR1 and CDR2 from the germline V gene are SGHTA and FQGNSA. The CDR3 spans 14 residues. CDR3 DNA: TGTGCCAGCAGCTTAGCGGCCGGAGTTTATGGCTACACCTTC. Amino acids: CASSLAAGVYGYTF.

Regarding this clonotype: This may be a read error, as it is one base from a much larger clone. The chain uses TRBV20-1 and TRBJ2-3, with TRBD2 matching 11 bases. This CDR3 has 14 residues. Germline values: CDR1 DFQATT, CDR2 SNEGSKA (reference sequence). The V and J ends lost 7 bases and 6 bases, in that order; junction bases with no gene match: 9. The CDR3 sequence is CSVTSGTRGDTQYF. CDR3 coding DNA: TGCAGTGTGACTAGCGGGACCAGAGGGGATACGCAGTATTTT.